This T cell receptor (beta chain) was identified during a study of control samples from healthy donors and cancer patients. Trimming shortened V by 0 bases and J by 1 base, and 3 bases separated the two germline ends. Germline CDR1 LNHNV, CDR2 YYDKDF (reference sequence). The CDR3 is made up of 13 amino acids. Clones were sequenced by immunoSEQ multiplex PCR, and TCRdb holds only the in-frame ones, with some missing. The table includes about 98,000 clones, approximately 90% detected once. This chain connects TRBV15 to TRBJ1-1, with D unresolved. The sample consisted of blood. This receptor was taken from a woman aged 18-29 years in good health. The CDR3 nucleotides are TGTGCCACCAGCAGAGACAGGAACACTGAAGCTTTCTTT. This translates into CATSRDRNTEAFF.